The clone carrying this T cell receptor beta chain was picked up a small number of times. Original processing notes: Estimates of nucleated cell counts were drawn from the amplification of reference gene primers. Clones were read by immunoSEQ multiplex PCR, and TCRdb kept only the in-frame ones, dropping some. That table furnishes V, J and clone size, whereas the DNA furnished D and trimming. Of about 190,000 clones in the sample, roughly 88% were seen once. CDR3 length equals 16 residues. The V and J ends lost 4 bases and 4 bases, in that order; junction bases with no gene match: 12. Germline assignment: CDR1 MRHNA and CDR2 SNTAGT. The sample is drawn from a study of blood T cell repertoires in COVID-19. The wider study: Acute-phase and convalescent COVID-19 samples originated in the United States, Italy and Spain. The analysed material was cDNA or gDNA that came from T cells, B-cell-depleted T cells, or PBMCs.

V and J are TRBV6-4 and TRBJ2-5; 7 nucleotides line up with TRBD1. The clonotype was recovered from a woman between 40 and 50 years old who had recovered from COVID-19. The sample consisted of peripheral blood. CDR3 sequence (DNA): TGTGCCAGCAGTGCCGGCGACAGGGCAGGGGTAGAGACCCAGTACTTC. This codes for CASSAGDRAGVETQYF.